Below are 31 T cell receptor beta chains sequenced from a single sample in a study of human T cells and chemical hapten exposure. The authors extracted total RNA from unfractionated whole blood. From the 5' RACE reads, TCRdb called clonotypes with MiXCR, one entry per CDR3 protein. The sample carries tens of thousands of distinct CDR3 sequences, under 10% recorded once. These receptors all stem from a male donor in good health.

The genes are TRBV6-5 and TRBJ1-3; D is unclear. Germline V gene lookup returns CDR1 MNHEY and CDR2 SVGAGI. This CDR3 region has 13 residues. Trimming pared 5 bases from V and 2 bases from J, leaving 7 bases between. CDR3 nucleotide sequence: TGTGCCAGCAGTAAGACGGCTGGAAACACCATATATTTT. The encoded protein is CASSKTAGNTIYF.

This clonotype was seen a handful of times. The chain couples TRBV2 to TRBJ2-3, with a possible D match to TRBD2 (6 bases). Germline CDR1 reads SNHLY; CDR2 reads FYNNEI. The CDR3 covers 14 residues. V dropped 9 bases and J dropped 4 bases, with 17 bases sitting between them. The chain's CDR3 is CASTLRGYADTQYF. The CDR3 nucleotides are TGTGCCAGTACGCTTCGGGGGTACGCAGATACGCAGTATTTT. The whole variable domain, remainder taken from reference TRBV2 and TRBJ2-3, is EPEVTQTPSHQVTQMGQEVILRCVPISNHLYFYWYRQILGQKVEFLVSFYNNEISEKSEIFDDQFSVERPDGSNFTLKIRSTKLEDSAMYFCASTLRGYADTQYFGPGTRLTVL.

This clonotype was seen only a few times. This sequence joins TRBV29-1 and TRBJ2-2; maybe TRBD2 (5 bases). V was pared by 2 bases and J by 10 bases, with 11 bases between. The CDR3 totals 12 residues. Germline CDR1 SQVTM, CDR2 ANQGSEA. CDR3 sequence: CSVELAWQELFF. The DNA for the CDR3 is TGCAGCGTTGAACTAGCCTGGCAGGAGCTGTTTTTT.

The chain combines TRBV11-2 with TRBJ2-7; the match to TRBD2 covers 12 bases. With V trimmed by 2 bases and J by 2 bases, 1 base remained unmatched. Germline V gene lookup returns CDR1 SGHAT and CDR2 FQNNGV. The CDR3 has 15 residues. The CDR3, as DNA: TGTGCCAGCAGCTTAAGACTAGCGGGAGCCTACGAGCAGTACTTC. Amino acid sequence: CASSLRLAGAYEQYF. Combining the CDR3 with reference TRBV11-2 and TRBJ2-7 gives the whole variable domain EAGVAQSPRYKIIEKRQSVAFWCNPISGHATLYWYQQILGQGPKLLIQFQNNGVVDDSQLPKDRFSAERLKGVDSTLKIQPAKLEDSAVYLCASSLRLAGAYEQYFGPGTRLTVT.

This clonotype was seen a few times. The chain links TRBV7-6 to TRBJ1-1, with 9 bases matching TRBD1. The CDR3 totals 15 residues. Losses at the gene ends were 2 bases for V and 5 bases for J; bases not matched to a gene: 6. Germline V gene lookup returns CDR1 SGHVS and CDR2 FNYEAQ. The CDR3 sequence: CASSLTSGTGTEAFF. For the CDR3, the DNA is TGTGCCAGCAGCTTAACTTCCGGGACAGGGACTGAAGCTTTCTTT.

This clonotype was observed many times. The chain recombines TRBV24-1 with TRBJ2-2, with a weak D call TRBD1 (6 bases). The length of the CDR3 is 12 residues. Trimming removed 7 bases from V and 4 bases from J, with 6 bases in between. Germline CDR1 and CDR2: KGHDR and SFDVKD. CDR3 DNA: TGTGCCACCAGCAGGGGCACCGGGGAGCTGTTTTTT. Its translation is CATSRGTGELFF.

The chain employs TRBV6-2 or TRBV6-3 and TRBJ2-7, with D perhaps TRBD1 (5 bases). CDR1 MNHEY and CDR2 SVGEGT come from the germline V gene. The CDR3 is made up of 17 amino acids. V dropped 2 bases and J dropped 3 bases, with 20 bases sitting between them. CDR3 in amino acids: CASSYHRGRTTFYEQYF. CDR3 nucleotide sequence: TGTGCCAGCAGTTACCACCGTGGGCGGACAACGTTCTACGAGCAGTACTTC.

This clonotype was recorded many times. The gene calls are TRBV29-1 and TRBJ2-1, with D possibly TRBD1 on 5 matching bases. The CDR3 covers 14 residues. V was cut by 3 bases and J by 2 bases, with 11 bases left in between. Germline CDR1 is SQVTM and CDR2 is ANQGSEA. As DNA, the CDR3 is TGCAGCGTTGACGACAGAGAAACCTACAATGAGCAGTTCTTC. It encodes CSVDDRETYNEQFF.

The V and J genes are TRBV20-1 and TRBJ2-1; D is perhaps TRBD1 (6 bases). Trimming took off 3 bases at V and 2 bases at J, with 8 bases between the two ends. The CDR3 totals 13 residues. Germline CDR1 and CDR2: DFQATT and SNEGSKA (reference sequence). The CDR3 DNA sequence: TGCAGTGCTAGCAGGGACACCTACAATGAGCAGTTCTTC. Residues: CSASRDTYNEQFF.

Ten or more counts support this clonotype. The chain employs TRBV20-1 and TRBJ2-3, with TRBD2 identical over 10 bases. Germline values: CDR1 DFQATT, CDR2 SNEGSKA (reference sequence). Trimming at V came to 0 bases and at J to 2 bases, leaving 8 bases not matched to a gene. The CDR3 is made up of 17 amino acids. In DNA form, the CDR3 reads TGCAGTGCTAGAGATCCAGTTAGCGGGAGGACCACAGATACGCAGTATTTT. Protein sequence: CSARDPVSGRTTDTQYF.

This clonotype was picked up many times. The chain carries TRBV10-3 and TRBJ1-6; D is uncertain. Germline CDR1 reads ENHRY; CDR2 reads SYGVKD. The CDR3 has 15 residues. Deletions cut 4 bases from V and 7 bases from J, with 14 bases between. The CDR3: CAISGTGGENSPLHF. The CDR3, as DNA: TGTGCCATCAGTGGGACCGGAGGAGAGAATTCACCCCTCCACTTT.

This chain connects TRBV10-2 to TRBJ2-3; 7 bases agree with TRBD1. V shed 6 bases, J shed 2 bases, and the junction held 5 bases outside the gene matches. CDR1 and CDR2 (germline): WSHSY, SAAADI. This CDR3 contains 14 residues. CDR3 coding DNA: TGCGCCAGCAGGCTGACAGGGATCACAGATACGCAGTATTTT. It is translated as CASRLTGITDTQYF.

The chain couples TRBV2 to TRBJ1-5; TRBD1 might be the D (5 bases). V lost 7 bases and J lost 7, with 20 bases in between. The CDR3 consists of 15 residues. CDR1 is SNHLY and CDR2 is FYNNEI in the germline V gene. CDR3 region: CASTAPGTIPQPQHF. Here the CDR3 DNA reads TGTGCCAGCACCGCCCCAGGGACCATTCCCCAGCCCCAGCATTTT.

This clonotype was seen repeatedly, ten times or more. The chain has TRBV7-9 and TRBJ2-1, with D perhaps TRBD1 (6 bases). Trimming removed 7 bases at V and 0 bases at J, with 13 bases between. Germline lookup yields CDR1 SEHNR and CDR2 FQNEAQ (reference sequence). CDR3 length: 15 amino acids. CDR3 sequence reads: CASIPRGSSYNEQFF. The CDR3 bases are TGTGCCAGCATCCCTAGGGGGAGCTCCTACAATGAGCAGTTCTTC.

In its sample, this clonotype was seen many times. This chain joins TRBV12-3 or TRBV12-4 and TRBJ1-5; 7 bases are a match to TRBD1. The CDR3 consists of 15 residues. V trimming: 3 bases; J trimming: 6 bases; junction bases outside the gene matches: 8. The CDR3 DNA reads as TGTGCCAGCAGTTTGACAGGGCAGGGGAGTCAGCCCCAGCATTTT. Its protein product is CASSLTGQGSQPQHF.

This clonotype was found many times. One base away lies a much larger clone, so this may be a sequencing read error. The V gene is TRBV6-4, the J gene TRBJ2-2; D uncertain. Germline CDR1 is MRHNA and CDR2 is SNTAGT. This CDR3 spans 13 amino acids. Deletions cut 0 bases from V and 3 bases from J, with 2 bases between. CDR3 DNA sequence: TGTGCCAGCAGTGACTCGGACACCGGGGAGCTGTTTTTT. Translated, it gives CASSDSDTGELFF.

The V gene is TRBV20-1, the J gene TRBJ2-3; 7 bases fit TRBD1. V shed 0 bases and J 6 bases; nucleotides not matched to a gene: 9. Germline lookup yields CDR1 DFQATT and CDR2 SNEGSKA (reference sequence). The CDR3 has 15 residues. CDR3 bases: TGCAGTGCTAGAGATCTCGAGGGGGCGGCTGATACGCAGTATTTT. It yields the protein CSARDLEGAADTQYF.

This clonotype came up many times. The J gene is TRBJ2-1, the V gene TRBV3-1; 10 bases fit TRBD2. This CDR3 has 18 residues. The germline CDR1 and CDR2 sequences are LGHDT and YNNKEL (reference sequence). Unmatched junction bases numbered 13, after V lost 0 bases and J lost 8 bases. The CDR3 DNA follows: TGTGCCAGCAGCCAAGAGCTTCGGACTAGCGGCGGGGGCTATGAGCAGTTCTTC. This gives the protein CASSQELRTSGGGYEQFF.

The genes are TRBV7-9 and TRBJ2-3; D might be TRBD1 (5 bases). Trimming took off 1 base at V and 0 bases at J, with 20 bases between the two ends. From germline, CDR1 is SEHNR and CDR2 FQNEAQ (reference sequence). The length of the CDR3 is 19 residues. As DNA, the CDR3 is TGTGCCAGCAGCTTAGGAAAATTAGACAGATCCTATAGCACAGATACGCAGTATTTT. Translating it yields CASSLGKLDRSYSTDTQYF.

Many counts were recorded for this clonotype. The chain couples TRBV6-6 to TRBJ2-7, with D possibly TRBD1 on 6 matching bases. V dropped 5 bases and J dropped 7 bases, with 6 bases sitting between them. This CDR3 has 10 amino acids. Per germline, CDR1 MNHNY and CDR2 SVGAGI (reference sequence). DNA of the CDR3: TGTGCCAGCAGTCAGGGGGAGCAGTACTTC. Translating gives CASSQGEQYF.

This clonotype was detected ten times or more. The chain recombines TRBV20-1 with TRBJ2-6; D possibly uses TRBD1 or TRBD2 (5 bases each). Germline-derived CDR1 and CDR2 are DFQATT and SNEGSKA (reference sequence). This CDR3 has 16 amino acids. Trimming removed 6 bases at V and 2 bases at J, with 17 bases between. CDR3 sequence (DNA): TGCAGTGCCGTGGACATGGTGGAGGCTGGGGCCAACGTCCTGACTTTC. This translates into CSAVDMVEAGANVLTF.

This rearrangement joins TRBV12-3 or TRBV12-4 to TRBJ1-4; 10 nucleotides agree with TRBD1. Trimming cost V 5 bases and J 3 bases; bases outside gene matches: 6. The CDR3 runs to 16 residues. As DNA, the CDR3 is TGTGCCAGCAGTCCCGGACAGGGGGTTTCTAATGAAAAACTGTTTTTT. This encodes CASSPGQGVSNEKLFF.

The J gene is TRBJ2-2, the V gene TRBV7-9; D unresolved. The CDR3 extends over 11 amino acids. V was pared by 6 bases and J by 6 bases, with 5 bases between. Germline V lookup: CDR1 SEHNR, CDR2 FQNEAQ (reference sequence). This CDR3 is CASSSPGELFF. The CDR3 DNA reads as TGTGCCAGCAGTTCACCCGGGGAGCTGTTTTTT.

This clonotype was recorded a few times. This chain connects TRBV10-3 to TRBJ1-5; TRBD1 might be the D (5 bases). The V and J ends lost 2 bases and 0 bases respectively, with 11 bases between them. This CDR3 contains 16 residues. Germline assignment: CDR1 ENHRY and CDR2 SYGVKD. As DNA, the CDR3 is TGTGCCATCAGTGAGGGGGGGAACCCTAGCAATCAGCCCCAGCATTTT. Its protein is CAISEGGNPSNQPQHF.

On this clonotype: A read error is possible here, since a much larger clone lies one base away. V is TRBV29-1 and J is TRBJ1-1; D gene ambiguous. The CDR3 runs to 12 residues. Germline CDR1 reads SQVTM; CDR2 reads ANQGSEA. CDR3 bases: TGCAGCTTAAGCCGGGGAAACACTGAAGGTTTCTTT. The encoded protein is CSLSRGNTEGFF. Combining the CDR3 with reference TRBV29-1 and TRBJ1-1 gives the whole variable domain SAVISQKPSRDICQRGTSLTIQCQVDSQVTMMFWYRQQPGQSLTLIATANQGSEATYESGFVIDKFPISRPNLTFSTLTVSNMSPEDSSIYLCSLSRGNTEGFFGQGTRLTVV.

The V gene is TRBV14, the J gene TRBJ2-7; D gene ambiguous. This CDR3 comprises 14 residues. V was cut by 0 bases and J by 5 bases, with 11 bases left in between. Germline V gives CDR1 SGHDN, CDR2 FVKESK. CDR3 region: CASSQDQNSHEQYF. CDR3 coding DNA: TGTGCCAGCAGCCAAGATCAAAACAGCCACGAGCAGTACTTC.

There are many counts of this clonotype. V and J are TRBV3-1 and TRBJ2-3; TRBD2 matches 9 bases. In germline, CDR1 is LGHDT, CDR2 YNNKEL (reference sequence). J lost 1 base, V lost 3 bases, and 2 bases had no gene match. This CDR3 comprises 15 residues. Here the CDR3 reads CASSHPSGGTDTQYF. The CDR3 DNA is TGTGCCAGCAGCCACCCTAGCGGGGGCACAGATACGCAGTATTTT.

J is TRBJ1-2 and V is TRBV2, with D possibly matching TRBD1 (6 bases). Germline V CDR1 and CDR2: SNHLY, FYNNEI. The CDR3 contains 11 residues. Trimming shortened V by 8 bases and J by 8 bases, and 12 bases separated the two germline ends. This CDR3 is CASERGQGYTF. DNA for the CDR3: TGTGCCAGCGAACGGGGGCAAGGCTACACCTTC.

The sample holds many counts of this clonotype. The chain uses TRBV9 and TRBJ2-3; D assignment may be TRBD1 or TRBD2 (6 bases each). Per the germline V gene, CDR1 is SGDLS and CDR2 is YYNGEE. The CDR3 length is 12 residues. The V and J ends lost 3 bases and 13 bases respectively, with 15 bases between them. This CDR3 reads CASSGGAEFKYF. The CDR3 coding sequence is TGTGCCAGCAGCGGGGGGGCGGAATTCAAGTATTTT.

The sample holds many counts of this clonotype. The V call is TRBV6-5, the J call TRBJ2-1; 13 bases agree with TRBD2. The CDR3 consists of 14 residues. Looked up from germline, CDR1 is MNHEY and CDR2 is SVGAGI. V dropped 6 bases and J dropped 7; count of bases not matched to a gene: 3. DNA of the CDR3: TGTGCCAGCAGCGGACTAGCGGGAGAGAATGAGCAGTTCTTC. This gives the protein CASSGLAGENEQFF.

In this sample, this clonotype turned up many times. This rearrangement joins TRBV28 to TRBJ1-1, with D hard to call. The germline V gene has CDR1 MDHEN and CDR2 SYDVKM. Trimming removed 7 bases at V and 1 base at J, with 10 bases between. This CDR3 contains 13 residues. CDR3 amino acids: CASTPDGNTEAFF. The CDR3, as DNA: TGTGCCAGCACCCCGGACGGGAACACTGAAGCTTTCTTT.